This T cell receptor (beta chain) was documented in a study of radiotherapy plus CTLA-4 blockade in lung cancer. Overall study results and limits: TCR clones of tumor origin grew in blood after radiotherapy plus ipilimumab. It was early blood T cell clone dynamics, with interferon-beta, that reportedly best predicted response.

The germline V gene has CDR1 SEHNR and CDR2 FQNEAQ (reference sequence). The V gene lost 3 bases and the J gene lost 5 bases, with 16 bases spanning the gap. This CDR3 region has 15 residues. On this clone itself: Its antigen remains unidentified.

Measured with immunoSEQ multiplex PCR; TCRdb has only the in-frame clones, and not every one. Of tens of thousands of clones listed, 75% to 90% are singletons. Focal radiation with ipilimumab CTLA-4 blockade was given to patients with chemo-refractory metastatic non-small-cell lung cancer. This sequence originates from a human donor with non-small cell lung cancer who had stable disease on radiotherapy plus ipilimumab. The gene calls are TRBV7-9 and TRBJ1-1, with a tentative D call TRBD1 (6 bases). The sequences come from peripheral blood, collected from a patient treated with radiotherapy plus ipilimumab. CDR3 protein: CASSFRSNTGTEAFF. The CDR3 bases are TGTGCCAGCAGCTTTAGGTCGAACACAGGGACTGAAGCTTTCTTT. The full variable domain, rest sourced from reference TRBV7-9 and TRBJ1-1, is DTGVSQNPRHKITKRGQNVTFRCDPISEHNRLYWYRQTLGQGPEFLTYFQNEAQLEKSRLLSDRFSAERPKGSFSTLEIQRTEQGDSAMYLCASSFRSNTGTEAFFGQGTRLTVV.